The rows below give T cell receptor beta chains drawn from one sample of a study of cytomegalovirus exposure and HLA in healthy donors. Clones were read by immunoSEQ multiplex PCR, and TCRdb kept only the in-frame ones, dropping some. The sample has about 59,000 clones; over 70% are singletons. Sequencing was done on a sample of PBMCs. The receptors were gathered from a woman in her thirties or forties in good health and CMV-seronegative. Both conserved end residues are part of each CDR3. A D gene is named only where the DNA matches it firmly. Some rows have no size entry. The others give once, few or many, or a class for an expanded clone.

v_gene	d_gene	j_gene	abundance	CDR3nt	CDR3aa
TRBV5-1	.	TRBJ2-1	.	TGCGCCAGCAGCTTGACGGGGAGCTCCTACAATGAGCAGTTCTTC	CASSLTGSSYNEQFF
TRBV7-9	TRBD2	TRBJ2-1	.	TGTGCCAGCAGCTTAGGGGGAGGGGCTAGCTCCTACAATGAGCAGTTCTTC	CASSLGGGASSYNEQFF
TRBV6-5	TRBD1	TRBJ2-7	.	TGTGCCAGCAGGAAGGACAGGGCGTACCACGAGCAGTACTTC	CASRKDRAYHEQYF
TRBV14	TRBD1	TRBJ2-7	.	TGTGCCAGCAGCGGGACAGGGGTCTACGAGCAGTACTTC	CASSGTGVYEQYF
TRBV10-3	TRBD1	TRBJ2-7	few	TGTGCCATCAGAGAGGACAGGGGACTCTCCTACGAGCAGTACTTC	CAIREDRGLSYEQYF
TRBV7-2	TRBD1	TRBJ1-4	.	TGTGCCAGCAGATTAGGGACAGGGCCGAATGAAAAACTGTTTTTT	CASRLGTGPNEKLFF
TRBV28	.	TRBJ1-1	.	TGTGCCAGCAGTTTAGACGGGGGTGGACAAGAAGCTTTCTTT	CASSLDGGGQEAFF
TRBV28	TRBD1	TRBJ2-7	.	TGTGCCAGCAGTTGGGGGTTAGCAGGGGGCTACGAGCAGTACTTC	CASSWGLAGGYEQYF
TRBV28	.	TRBJ1-1	.	TGTGCCAGCAGTTACAGGGCTAGGAACACTGAAGCTTTCTTT	CASSYRARNTEAFF
TRBV28	TRBD2	TRBJ2-1	.	TGTGCCAGCAGTCCCCGGGTGGGACTAGCGCTCGGAGTGGGGTCCTACAATGAGCAGTTCTTC	CASSPRVGLALGVGSYNEQFF
TRBV18	.	TRBJ1-4	.	TGTGTCAGCTCACAGGGACAAGATGAAAAACTGTTTTTT	CVSSQGQDEKLFF
TRBV7-2	TRBD2	TRBJ2-7	.	TGTGCCAGCAGCCTTCAGACTAGCGGAGGGGATACCTACGAGCAGTACTTC	CASSLQTSGGDTYEQYF
TRBV4-1	TRBD1	TRBJ2-6	.	TGCGCCAGCAGCCGAGTACCGGGACAGCTCTCTGGGGCCAACGTCCTGACTTTC	CASSRVPGQLSGANVLTF
TRBV4-3	TRBD1	TRBJ1-3	.	TGCGCCAGCAGCCGACAACATTCGATACCCGGTCAGGGGGCCAAAACTGGAAACACCATATATTTT	CASSRQHSIPGQGAKTGNTIYF
TRBV28	.	TRBJ1-5	few	TGTGCCAGCAGCCAGCAGGGGTATCAGCCCCAGCATTTT	CASSQQGYQPQHF
TRBV14	TRBD1	TRBJ2-1	.	TGTGCCAGCAGCCCCCCCGGGACAGGGTCAAATGAGCAGTTCTTC	CASSPPGTGSNEQFF
TRBV4-3	.	TRBJ1-1	.	TGCGCCAGCAGCCAAGATCTGGAGGGCACTGAAGCTTTCTTT	CASSQDLEGTEAFF
TRBV9	.	TRBJ2-1	.	TGTGCCAGCAGCGCACTCCATGGGGGGAGATCTACCTACAATGAGCAGTTCTTC	CASSALHGGRSTYNEQFF
TRBV29-1	.	TRBJ2-7	few	TGCAGCGTCGTCCCCCGACTGACTGAGGCCTACGAGCAGTACTTC	CSVVPRLTEAYEQYF
TRBV5-4	TRBD2	TRBJ2-6	.	TGTGCCAGCAGCTTCGCCACTAGCGGGAACTCTGGGGCCAACGTCCTGACTTTC	CASSFATSGNSGANVLTF
TRBV2	.	TRBJ1-2	.	TGTGCCAGCAGTGCGCAGGGCAAGGCTAACTATGGCTACACCTTC	CASSAQGKANYGYTF
TRBV27	.	TRBJ1-5	.	TGTGCCAGCAGTTCCCGACAGACCAATCAGCCCCAGCATTTT	CASSSRQTNQPQHF
TRBV6-5	TRBD1	TRBJ2-3	.	TGTGCCAGCAGTTACTCGTGGGACAGGGTTACAGATACGCAGTATTTT	CASSYSWDRVTDTQYF
TRBV7-7	.	TRBJ2-3	.	TGTGCCAGCAGCTTAGAAGGGGCCGGCACAGATACGCAGTATTTT	CASSLEGAGTDTQYF
TRBV9	.	TRBJ2-3	.	TGTGCCAGCAGCGTAGGCAGGGGACCAGATACGCAGTATTTT	CASSVGRGPDTQYF
TRBV7-3	TRBD2	TRBJ2-1	.	TGTGCCAGCGGACTAGCGGTTGGTGAGCAGTTCTTC	CASGLAVGEQFF
TRBV6-5	TRBD1	TRBJ2-2	.	TGTGCCAGCAGTTCGTATGGGACAGCTAAGACCGGGGAGCTGTTTTTT	CASSSYGTAKTGELFF
TRBV5-1	TRBD2	TRBJ2-7	.	TGCGCCAGCAGCTTAATGTCATCAGGGCCCGGGACTAGGGCCACCTACGAGCAGTACTTC	CASSLMSSGPGTRATYEQYF
TRBV7-3	TRBD1	TRBJ2-7	.	TGTGCCAGCAGCTTATCCAGGGACAGCGAGCAGTACTTC	CASSLSRDSEQYF
TRBV6-4	.	TRBJ2-3	few	TGTGCCAGCAGTGAGGGACAAACCACAGATACGCAGTATTTT	CASSEGQTTDTQYF
TRBV7-7	TRBD2	TRBJ2-1	once	TGTGCCAGCAGCCTAGGCGCGGGAGGCGGCAATGAGCAGTTCTTC	CASSLGAGGGNEQFF
TRBV9	TRBD2	TRBJ2-1	few	TGTGCCAGTAGCGGGAGGGCCACGTACAATGAGCAGTTCTTC	CASSGRATYNEQFF
TRBV18	TRBD2	TRBJ2-1	.	TGTGCCAGCTCTCCCATTCCGGGAGGAGTCTACAATGAGCAGTTCTTC	CASSPIPGGVYNEQFF
TRBV2	TRBD2	TRBJ2-1	.	TGTGCCAGCAGTGAAGGGCCCACGGGAGGGACCTACAATGAGCAGTTCTTC	CASSEGPTGGTYNEQFF
TRBV2	TRBD2	TRBJ2-1	.	TGTGCCAGCAGTGAGCCTAGCGGGAGGGCGGACAATGAGCAGTTCTTC	CASSEPSGRADNEQFF
TRBV13	.	TRBJ2-5	.	TGTGCCAGCAGTTCAGGGGTGAAGCCTCAAGAGACCCAGTACTTC	CASSSGVKPQETQYF
TRBV28	TRBD1	TRBJ2-3	.	TGTGCCAGCAGGGTGAGACAGGGAAGGAGCACAGATACGCAGTATTTT	CASRVRQGRSTDTQYF
TRBV5-1	TRBD2	TRBJ2-3	.	TGCGCCAGCAGCTTCACGGGAGGTGGGACAGATACGCAGTATTTT	CASSFTGGGTDTQYF
TRBV9	TRBD1	TRBJ1-2	few	TGTGCCAGCAGCGCGGGACAGGGGGTCTATGGCTACACCTTC	CASSAGQGVYGYTF
TRBV25-1	TRBD1	TRBJ2-3	few	TGTGCCAGCACCCCCTTCGACAGGGGTAGCACAGATACGCAGTATTTT	CASTPFDRGSTDTQYF
TRBV5-1	TRBD2	TRBJ2-1	.	TGCGCCAGCAGCCTAGGACTAGCGGACTACAATGAGCAGTTCTTC	CASSLGLADYNEQFF
TRBV28	.	TRBJ1-1	once	TGTGCCAGCATCCAGGGCGCAACGAACACTGAAGCTTTCTTT	CASIQGATNTEAFF
TRBV7-7	.	TRBJ2-1	.	TGTGCTAGCAGCAAGGTACAAGGGGATGAGCAGTTCTTC	CASSKVQGDEQFF
TRBV7-8	TRBD1	TRBJ2-7	.	TGTGCCAGCAGCACACAGGGGATGTACGAGCAGTACTTC	CASSTQGMYEQYF
TRBV7-9	.	TRBJ2-3	.	TGTGCCAGCAGCTTAGCGGGGGCTAGCTACCGCACAGATACGCAGTATTTT	CASSLAGASYRTDTQYF
TRBV2	TRBD1	TRBJ2-5	few	TGTGCCAGCCAAGAACCGGGACAGCAAGAGACCCAGTACTTC	CASQEPGQQETQYF
TRBV5-1	TRBD1	TRBJ1-2	.	TGCGCCAGCAGCATCACCCAGGGGGCGGATGGCTACACCTTT	CASSITQGADGYTF
TRBV18	TRBD1	TRBJ1-5	.	TGTGCCAGCTCACCAAGTCGTCAGGGGGATGGCAATCAGCCCCAGCATTTT	CASSPSRQGDGNQPQHF
TRBV23-1	.	TRBJ1-3	.	TGCGCCAGCAGTCATCTGCGGGCTGCTGGAAACACCATATATTTT	CASSHLRAAGNTIYF
TRBV2	TRBD1	TRBJ1-5	.	TGTGCCAGCAGTGAAGGGGGGACAGTCTATAGCAATCAGCCCCAGCATTTT	CASSEGGTVYSNQPQHF
TRBV7-9	.	TRBJ2-3	.	TGTGCCAGCATGGTTTCGGTAATCACAGATACGCAGTATTTT	CASMVSVITDTQYF
TRBV6-8	TRBD1	TRBJ2-7	once	TGTGCCAGCAGCCCAGGACAGGGCCCCGAGCAGTACTTC	CASSPGQGPEQYF
TRBV6-1	.	TRBJ1-6	.	TGTGCCAGCAGTTCCCAGGGGCCCTATAATTCACCCCTCCACTTT	CASSSQGPYNSPLHF
TRBV9	TRBD2	TRBJ2-5	.	TGTGCCAGCAGCGTAGGCCCTAGCGGGCCGGACGAGACCCAGTACTTC	CASSVGPSGPDETQYF
TRBV5-1	TRBD2	TRBJ2-3	.	TGCGCCAGCAGCTCCCTAGCGGGAGGGCCCTCAGATACGCAGTATTTT	CASSSLAGGPSDTQYF
TRBV5-1	.	TRBJ2-1	.	TGCGCCAGCAGCGCCGGACAGACCCCTTCCTACAATGAGCAGTTCTTC	CASSAGQTPSYNEQFF
TRBV5-4	TRBD2	TRBJ2-3	.	TGTGCCAGCAGCTTTTGGACTAGCGCCAGCACAGATACGCAGTATTTT	CASSFWTSASTDTQYF
TRBV11-3	TRBD2	TRBJ2-1	.	TGTGCCAGCAGCCCCGGACTAGCGGGAGATGAGCAGTTCTTC	CASSPGLAGDEQFF
TRBV5-4	TRBD1	TRBJ1-1	.	TGTGCCAGCAGCGGGGGACAGGAAAATACTTTCTTT	CASSGGQENTFF